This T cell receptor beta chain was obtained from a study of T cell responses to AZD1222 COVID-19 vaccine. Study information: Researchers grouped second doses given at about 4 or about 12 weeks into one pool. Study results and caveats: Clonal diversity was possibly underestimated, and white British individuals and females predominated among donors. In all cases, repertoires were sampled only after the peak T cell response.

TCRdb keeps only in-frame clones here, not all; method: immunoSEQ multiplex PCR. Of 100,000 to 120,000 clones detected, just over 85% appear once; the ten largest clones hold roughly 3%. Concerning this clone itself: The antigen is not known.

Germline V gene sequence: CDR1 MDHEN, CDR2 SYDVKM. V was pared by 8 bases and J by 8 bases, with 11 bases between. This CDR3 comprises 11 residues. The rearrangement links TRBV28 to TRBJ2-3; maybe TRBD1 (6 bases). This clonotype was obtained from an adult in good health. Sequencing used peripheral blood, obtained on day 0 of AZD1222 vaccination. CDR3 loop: CASGRGGTQYF. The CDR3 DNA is TGTGCCAGCGGCAGGGGTGGTACGCAGTATTTT.